This T cell receptor beta chain is from a study of T cell responses to AZD1222 COVID-19 vaccine. Overall study results and limits: Repertoires were obtained solely post-peak T cell response.

Trimming took 3 bases from V and 10 from J, leaving 16 bases between them. The V gene's germline CDR1 is LNHDA and CDR2 SQIVND (reference sequence). The CDR3 loop spans 15 amino acids. Using immunoSEQ multiplex PCR, the repertoire was profiled, and TCRdb retains in-frame clones only, with some absent. The data show about 200,000 clones, approximately 93% seen once. In regard to this clone: The antigen is undetermined.

The clonotype comes from an adult who received the AZD1222 COVID-19 vaccine. This specimen consisted of peripheral blood, obtained 28 days after the second AZD1222 dose. The chain combines TRBV19 with TRBJ1-6, with D possibly TRBD1 on 5 matching bases. The CDR3: CASSISGTVESPLHF. For the CDR3, the DNA is TGTGCCAGTAGTATTTCAGGGACGGTAGAGTCACCCCTCCACTTT.